The next 28 T cell receptor beta chains were all read from a single sample in a study of shared clonotypes between healthy human individuals. Assay: immunoSEQ multiplex PCR; the TCRdb copy retains only in-frame clones and omits some. Of some 1 million clones listed, roughly 80% are singletons. The sequencing sample was made of memory CD4+ T cells sorted from blood. The subset: CD45RA-negative fraction. Every receptor here comes from a man aged 18 to 30 in good health.

The DNA for the CDR3 is TGTGCCAGCAGTTCACAGGGGGCCACTGAAGCTTTCTTT. Amino acid sequence: CASSSQGATEAFF. The chain uses TRBV2 and TRBJ1-1; 9 positions match TRBD1. Germline V gene data show CDR1 as SNHLY and CDR2 as FYNNEI. This CDR3 is 13 amino acids long. Trimming at V came to 5 bases and at J to 4 bases, leaving 2 bases not matched to a gene.

The V gene is TRBV27, the J gene TRBJ1-2, with D possibly TRBD1 on 5 matching bases. The CDR3 spans 17 residues. With 5 bases removed from V and 4 bases from J, the gap between germline ends came to 23 bases. CDR1 is MNHEY and CDR2 is SMNVEV in the germline V gene (reference sequence). The CDR3 region has the DNA TGTGCCAGCAGTAGGTCAGGGCCTACCGTCACCATCTATGGCTACACCTTC. It is translated as CASSRSGPTVTIYGYTF.

The CDR3 coding sequence is TGCGCCAGCAGCTTGGTAGCGGAGGCCTACAATGAGCAGTTCTTC. Its protein is CASSLVAEAYNEQFF. V is TRBV5-1 and J is TRBJ2-1, with D tentatively TRBD2 (6 bases). The germline V and J ends were trimmed by 0 bases and 2 bases, with 9 bases remaining between them. CDR3 length: 15 amino acids. Germline CDR1 SGHRS, CDR2 YFSETQ.

There are a few counts of this clone. The chain combines TRBV27 with TRBJ1-1; D gene unclear. V was cut by 0 bases and J by 1 base, with 15 bases left in between. The length of the CDR3 is 17 residues. Looked up from germline, CDR1 is MNHEY and CDR2 is SMNVEV (reference sequence). The CDR3 DNA follows: TGTGCCAGCAGTTTATCGTTAGGTGGATCAGCGAACACTGAAGCTTTCTTT. It yields the protein CASSLSLGGSANTEAFF.

The genes are TRBV6-5 and TRBJ2-1; unclear D gene. V lost 5 bases and J 5 bases, leaving 4 bases between the germline ends. The CDR3 totals 11 residues. The V gene's germline CDR1 is MNHEY and CDR2 SVGAGI. CDR3 DNA: TGTGCCAGCAGTCGTGACAATGAGCAGTTCTTC. As protein: CASSRDNEQFF.

V gene TRBV6-1 combines with J gene TRBJ2-6; a weak D match, TRBD1 (5 bases). Trimming took off 7 bases at V and 0 bases at J, with 10 bases between the two ends. The CDR3 covers 15 residues. Germline CDR1 and CDR2: MNHNS and SASEGT. The CDR3 loop reads CASKLTVSGANVLTF. For the CDR3, the DNA is TGTGCCAGCAAACTGACAGTCTCTGGGGCCAACGTCCTGACTTTC.

This chain joins TRBV30 and TRBJ1-1, with TRBD1 identical over 9 bases. The V segment lost 1 base and the J segment 5 bases; nucleotides outside the gene matches: 2. The germline V gene encodes CDR1 GTSNPN and CDR2 SVGIG (reference sequence). The CDR3 is 13 residues long. The CDR3 DNA follows: TGTGCCTGGAGTGAACAGGGGGCTACTGAAGCTTTCTTT. Encoded protein: CAWSEQGATEAFF.

This chain uses TRBV10-1 with TRBJ1-2, with 9 positions matching TRBD1. The junction had 6 bases not matched to a gene; V was cut back by 5 bases and J by 11 bases. The CDR3 is made up of 12 amino acids. CDR1 and CDR2 (germline): WNHNN, SYGVQD (reference sequence). For the CDR3, the DNA is TGCGCCAGCAGTTCCTGGACAGGGGAATACACCTTC. This codes for CASSSWTGEYTF.

The chain recombines TRBV10-1 with TRBJ1-5; 9 positions match TRBD1. Germline V lookup: CDR1 WNHNN, CDR2 SYGVQD (reference sequence). V lost 3 bases to trimming and J lost 3 bases; unmatched junction nucleotides: 3. The CDR3 length is 15 residues. The CDR3 DNA is TGCGCCAGCAGTGATTGGGACAGGGCCAATCAGCCCCAGCATTTT. Protein sequence: CASSDWDRANQPQHF.

This chain's CDR3 is CAWSAQGFNSPLHF. The CDR3 DNA follows: TGTGCCTGGAGTGCACAGGGGTTCAATTCACCCCTCCACTTT. The chain couples TRBV30 to TRBJ1-6; 7 bases agree with TRBD1. Germline V lookup: CDR1 GTSNPN, CDR2 SVGIG (reference sequence). The V gene end was trimmed by 1 base and the J gene end by 7 bases; junction bases not matched to a gene: 4. The CDR3 loop spans 14 amino acids.

This chain links TRBV5-4 with TRBJ2-7; D may be TRBD2 (5 bases). CDR1 is SGHNT and CDR2 is YYREEE in the germline V gene (reference sequence). Trimming removed 0 bases from V and 2 bases from J, with 12 bases in between. The CDR3 contains 15 residues. The CDR3 DNA is TGTGCCAGCAGCTTGGGAGTGGGAGTTACCTACGAGCAGTACTTC. It encodes CASSLGVGVTYEQYF.

V gene TRBV2 combines with J gene TRBJ1-1, with D uncertain. V was cut by 10 bases and J by 3 bases, with 12 bases left in between. CDR3 length: 12 residues. The germline V gene has CDR1 SNHLY and CDR2 FYNNEI. As DNA, the CDR3 is TGTGCCACCTCCGGACCGTACACTGAAGCTTTCTTT. It specifies CATSGPYTEAFF.

This clone has only a few counts. This sequence joins TRBV10-1 and TRBJ2-1; D is unclear. Germline V gene data show CDR1 as WNHNN and CDR2 as SYGVQD (reference sequence). The V and J ends lost 3 bases and 4 bases respectively, with 4 bases between them. The CDR3 is 12 amino acids. CDR3 region: CASSDGYNEQFF. CDR3 bases: TGCGCCAGCAGTGACGGGTACAATGAGCAGTTCTTC.

V is TRBV5-1 and J is TRBJ2-2; no clear D gene. V dropped 4 bases and J dropped 3 bases, with 10 bases sitting between them. The CDR3 is made up of 14 amino acids. CDR1 is SGHRS and CDR2 is YFSETQ in the germline V gene. The CDR3 DNA follows: TGCGCCAGCAGCCGCAGCCGGGACACCGGGGAGCTGTTTTTT. Encoded protein: CASSRSRDTGELFF.

Note on this clone: Other nucleotide sequences from this sample produce the same CDR3. This chain connects TRBV7-2 to TRBJ2-1, with D possibly TRBD2 on 6 matching bases. This CDR3 spans 15 amino acids. Deletions cut 0 bases from V and 2 bases from J, with 8 bases between. CDR1 is SGHTA, CDR2 FQGNSA, per germline. The CDR3 nucleotides read TGTGCCAGCAGCTTAGCGGGAGGTCCCTACAATGAGCAGTTCTTC. Amino acid sequence: CASSLAGGPYNEQFF.

The CDR3 DNA sequence: TGCGCCAGCAGTCAAGACTTACCGGGACTGACGAATGAAAAACTGTTTTTT. Its translation is CASSQDLPGLTNEKLFF. The chain couples TRBV23-1 to TRBJ1-4; D might be TRBD1 (5 bases). TRBV23-1 is placed among ORFs of uncertain function. The V gene lost 2 bases and the J gene lost 5 bases, with 18 bases spanning the gap. The CDR3 sequence is 17 residues long.

This chain joins TRBV5-6 and TRBJ1-2, with D unclear. CDR1 is SGHDT, CDR2 YYEEEE, per germline. With 1 base removed from V and 4 bases from J, the gap between germline ends came to 8 bases. The CDR3 contains 13 residues. CDR3 nucleotides: TGTGCCAGCAGCTTGTACCCGGGCTATGGCTACACCTTC. It is translated as CASSLYPGYGYTF.

This clone came up many times. This rearrangement joins TRBV10-2 to TRBJ1-2; 7 nucleotides line up with TRBD1. With V trimmed by 4 bases and J by 7 bases, 3 bases remained unmatched. From germline, CDR1 is WSHSY and CDR2 SAAADI. This CDR3 is built from 12 residues. For the CDR3, the DNA is TGCGCCAGCAGTGGACAGGGTCTTGGCTACACCTTC. This encodes CASSGQGLGYTF.

J is TRBJ2-3 and V is TRBV4-3; the match to TRBD1 covers 11 bases. Germline CDR1 reads LGHNA; CDR2 reads YSLEER. CDR3 length equals 16 residues. Trimming cost V 2 bases and J 4 bases; bases outside gene matches: 5. CDR3 in amino acids: CASSQSGTGGADTQYF. The CDR3 DNA reads TGCGCCAGCAGCCAATCCGGGACAGGGGGTGCAGATACGCAGTATTTT.

The V call is TRBV5-1, the J call TRBJ2-6; D might be TRBD2 (5 bases). Per the germline V gene, CDR1 is SGHRS and CDR2 is YFSETQ. The CDR3 is made up of 15 amino acids. V shed 4 bases and J shed 2 bases, with 10 bases lying between them. Here the CDR3 reads CASSVTRAGANVLTF. The DNA for the CDR3 is TGCGCCAGCAGCGTAACGAGGGCTGGGGCCAACGTCCTGACTTTC.

The rearrangement joins TRBV5-6 to TRBJ2-3; weak D call: TRBD2 (6 bases). V lost 0 bases and J lost 2, with 13 bases in between. The CDR3 contains 16 residues. CDR1 is SGHDT, CDR2 YYEEEE, per germline. This CDR3 is CASSLVASATTDTQYF. Here the CDR3 DNA reads TGTGCCAGCAGCTTGGTGGCTAGCGCCACCACAGATACGCAGTATTTT.

The chain combines TRBV18 with TRBJ1-1; 9 positions match TRBD1. With V trimmed by 4 bases and J by 3 bases, 3 bases remained unmatched. The CDR3 spans 14 residues. CDR1 KGHSH and CDR2 LQKENI come from the germline V gene. The CDR3 protein is CASSRGQGDTEAFF. The CDR3 DNA reads as TGTGCCAGCTCACGGGGACAGGGAGACACTGAAGCTTTCTTT.

The gene calls are TRBV5-4 and TRBJ2-1, with TRBD1 matching over 7 bases. The CDR3 has 16 amino acids. Per germline, CDR1 SGHNT and CDR2 YYREEE (reference sequence). The V gene end was trimmed by 0 bases and the J gene end by 3 bases; junction bases not matched to a gene: 6. CDR3 nucleotide sequence: TGTGCCAGCAGCTTGGCACAGGGGATTAGCTACAATGAGCAGTTCTTC. Translating gives CASSLAQGISYNEQFF. The entire variable domain, with the rest obtained from reference TRBV5-4 and TRBJ2-1, is as follows: ETGVTQSPTHLIKTRGQQVTLRCSSQSGHNTVSWYQQALGQGPQFIFQYYREEENGRGNFPPRFSGLQFPNYSSELNVNALELDDSALYLCASSLAQGISYNEQFFGPGTRLTVL.

This clone was seen ten or more times. The sample contains more than one DNA sequence encoding this CDR3. The rearrangement links TRBV5-1 to TRBJ1-2; D possibly corresponds to TRBD1 (6 bases). Trimming took off 2 bases at V and 0 bases at J, with 11 bases between the two ends. The germline V gene has CDR1 SGHRS and CDR2 YFSETQ. This CDR3 is 15 amino acids long. The CDR3 loop reads CASSLGTSTNYGYTF. The CDR3 DNA is TGCGCCAGCAGCTTAGGGACATCAACTAACTATGGCTACACCTTC.

The rearrangement links TRBV7-2 to TRBJ2-7; 9 bases are a match to TRBD2. Germline loops: CDR1 SGHTA, CDR2 FQGNSA. With 7 bases clipped from V and 5 bases from J, the junction kept 6 bases outside the gene matches. The CDR3 has 13 amino acids. The CDR3 bases are TGTGCCAGCACTCTAGGGACTAGCCACGAGCAGTACTTC. This codes for CASTLGTSHEQYF.

The chain recombines TRBV6-6 with TRBJ2-7, with D possibly matching TRBD2 (5 bases). V lost 0 bases and J 2 bases, leaving 11 bases between the germline ends. The length of the CDR3 is 15 residues. CDR1 MNHNY and CDR2 SVGAGI come from the germline V gene (reference sequence). CDR3: CASSYSWEPAYEQYF. Written as DNA, the CDR3 is TGTGCCAGCAGTTACTCGTGGGAGCCTGCCTACGAGCAGTACTTC.

The rearrangement uses TRBV7-9 and TRBJ1-4; unclear D gene. Trimming left V 2 bases short and J 4 bases short, with 8 bases between. CDR1 SEHNR and CDR2 FQNEAQ come from the germline V gene (reference sequence). The CDR3 consists of 14 residues. The CDR3 reads CASSLNSYNEKLFF. CDR3 bases: TGTGCCAGCAGCTTAAACAGTTATAATGAAAAACTGTTTTTT.

The gene calls are TRBV6-5 and TRBJ2-1; no definite D call. V was shortened by 10 bases and J by 4 bases, with 14 bases between the two germline ends. The germline CDR1 and CDR2 sequences are MNHEY and SVGAGI. The CDR3 runs 13 residues. The CDR3 spells CATRQTTYNEQFF. In DNA form, the CDR3 reads TGTGCCACCCGCCAAACGACATACAATGAGCAGTTCTTC.